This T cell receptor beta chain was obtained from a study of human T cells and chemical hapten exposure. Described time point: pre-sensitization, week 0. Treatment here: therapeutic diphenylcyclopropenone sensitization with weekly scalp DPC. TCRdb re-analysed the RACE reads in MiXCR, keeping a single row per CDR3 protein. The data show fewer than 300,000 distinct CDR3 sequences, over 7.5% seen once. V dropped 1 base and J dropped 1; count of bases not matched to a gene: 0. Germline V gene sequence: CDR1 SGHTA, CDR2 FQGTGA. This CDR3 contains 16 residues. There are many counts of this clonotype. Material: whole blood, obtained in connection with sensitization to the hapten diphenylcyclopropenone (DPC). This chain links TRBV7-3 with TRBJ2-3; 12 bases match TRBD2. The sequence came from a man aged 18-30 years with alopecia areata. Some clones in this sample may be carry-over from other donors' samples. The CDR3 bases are TGTGCCAGCAGCTTAAGACTAGCGGGGGGCACAGATACGCAGTATTTT. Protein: CASSLRLAGGTDTQYF.